Below, 31 T cell receptor beta chains from the same sample are listed, as sequenced in a study of T cell changes during pregnancy in multiple sclerosis (dated by TCRdb to the late 2010s). The protocol used for the library was the immunoSEQ multiplex PCR assay. The table was pulled from immuneACCESS by TCRdb, which kept in-frame rearrangements only. Such tables lose some clones; where checked, under half of the loss comes from unresolved V genes, and the rest has no known cause. The sample table records 35,000 to 45,000 clones; about 88% of these occur just once. Approximately 4% of the sample is taken by the ten largest. The sample here was CD8+ T cells from peripheral blood mononuclear cells, taken in the first trimester of pregnancy. These receptors were collected from a female donor with multiple sclerosis, enrolled in a pregnancy study.

The J gene is TRBJ1-2, the V gene TRBV23-1; 7 bases match TRBD1. TRBV23-1 is flagged as an ORF with uncertain function. Trimming took 7 bases from V and 7 from J; bases not matched to a gene: 9. The CDR3 covers 13 residues. CDR3 nucleotides: TGCGCCAGCATCACAGGGGACCACTGTGGCTACACCTTC. Its translation: CASITGDHCGYTF.

The DNA for the CDR3 is TGTGCCAGCAGCTTAATCGGGGGTGACTATGGCTACACCTTC. This translates into CASSLIGGDYGYTF. The rearrangement uses TRBV7-6 and TRBJ1-2; D may be TRBD1 (5 bases). V lost 2 bases and J lost 3, with 10 bases in between. Germline-derived CDR1 and CDR2 are SGHVS and FNYEAQ. CDR3 size: 14 residues.

This sequence joins TRBV5-6 and TRBJ2-7; possibly TRBD2 for D (5 bases). CDR1 and CDR2 from the germline V gene are SGHDT and YYEEEE. The CDR3 has 15 residues. V was shortened by 0 bases and J by 0 bases, with 10 bases between the two germline ends. CDR3 sequence (DNA): TGTGCCAGCAGCTTGGGGTCGGGAAACTCCTACGAGCAGTACTTC. This codes for CASSLGSGNSYEQYF.

The chain employs TRBV7-7 and TRBJ2-3; 13 bases map to TRBD2. The CDR3 covers 16 residues. Germline CDR1 SSHAT, CDR2 FNYEAQ (reference sequence). V was clipped by 2 bases and J by 2 bases; unmatched bases: 1. Written as DNA, the CDR3 is TGTGCCAGCAGCTTAACTAGCGGGGGGGACACAGATACGCAGTATTTT. Translating it yields CASSLTSGGDTDTQYF.

The chain joins TRBV7-3 to TRBJ2-1; 7 nucleotides line up with TRBD2. Looked up from germline, CDR1 is SGHTA and CDR2 is FQGTGA. V lost 4 bases, J lost 7 bases, and 1 base stayed unmatched. This CDR3 has 12 amino acids. The CDR3 nucleotides are TGTGCCAGCAGCTGGGGGGGGAATGAGCAGTTCTTC. Translated: CASSWGGNEQFF.

V usage is TRBV5-1 and J usage is TRBJ1-1, with a possible D match to TRBD1 (5 bases). This CDR3 has 14 residues. With 0 bases removed from V and 1 base from J, the gap between germline ends came to 7 bases. Germline assignment: CDR1 SGHRS and CDR2 YFSETQ. CDR3 bases: TGCGCCAGCAGCTTGGTAGGGGCGAACACTGAAGCTTTCTTT. It encodes CASSLVGANTEAFF.

The gene calls are TRBV5-1 and TRBJ2-3; 7 bases are a match to TRBD1. Germline CDR1 SGHRS, CDR2 YFSETQ. There are 14 residues in the CDR3. With V trimmed by 2 bases and J by 4 bases, 4 bases remained unmatched. In nucleotides, the CDR3 is TGCGCCAGCAGCTTTCGACAGGGAGCAGATACGCAGTATTTT. Encoded protein: CASSFRQGADTQYF.

The CDR3 spells CASTPWGTQETQYF. The CDR3, as DNA: TGTGCCAGCACTCCTTGGGGCACCCAAGAGACCCAGTACTTC. V and J are TRBV6-1 and TRBJ2-5, with D perhaps matching TRBD1 (5 bases). Trimming left V 7 bases short and J 1 base short, with 13 bases between. CDR1 is MNHNS and CDR2 is SASEGT in the germline V gene. CDR3 length: 14 amino acids.

The chain carries TRBV9 and TRBJ2-5, with TRBD1 matching 9 bases. The germline V gene has CDR1 SGDLS and CDR2 YYNGEE. V shed 6 bases and J 2 bases; nucleotides not matched to a gene: 8. The CDR3 spans 15 residues. CDR3: CASNRPGQGQETQYF. The CDR3 DNA reads TGTGCCAGCAATCGTCCGGGACAGGGACAAGAGACCCAGTACTTC.

The sample holds one count of this clone. The genes are TRBV6-4 and TRBJ2-3; 7 positions match TRBD1. The CDR3 runs to 14 residues. J lost 1 base, V lost 4 bases, and 2 bases had no gene match. The germline V gene encodes CDR1 MRHNA and CDR2 SNTAGT. CDR3 sequence: CASSATGGTDTQYF. The CDR3 DNA follows: TGTGCCAGCAGTGCCACAGGGGGCACAGATACGCAGTATTTT.

This clone appeared once. The chain combines TRBV5-4 with TRBJ2-5; TRBD2 aligns across 8 bases. The closer fit of TRBJ2-7 to the DNA end suggests the J call may be wrong. Germline loops: CDR1 SGHNT, CDR2 YYREEE (reference sequence). CDR3 size: 16 residues. Written as DNA, the CDR3 is TGTGCCAGCAGCTTGGGGCTAGCGGGCAGCTCCTACGAGCAGTACTTC. It specifies CASSLGLAGSSYEQYF.

V gene TRBV9 combines with J gene TRBJ1-2; 9 bases align to TRBD1. The CDR3 runs 14 residues. After removal of 0 bases from V and 4 bases from J, the junction contained 1 base not matched to a gene. Germline V gene data show CDR1 as SGDLS and CDR2 as YYNGEE. The CDR3 reads CASSVGDRVYGYTF. Written as DNA, the CDR3 is TGTGCCAGCAGCGTAGGGGACAGGGTCTATGGCTACACCTTC. The whole variable domain, remainder taken from reference TRBV9 and TRBJ1-2, is DSGVTQTPKHLITATGQRVTLRCSPRSGDLSVYWYQQSLDQGLQFLIQYYNGEERAKGNILERFSAQQFPDLHSELNLSSLELGDSALYFCASSVGDRVYGYTFGSGTRLTVV.

This chain connects TRBV5-6 to TRBJ2-5; D not certain. The J call may be mistaken, given a closer DNA end match to TRBJ2-7. This CDR3 region has 12 residues. Germline CDR1 is SGHDT and CDR2 is YYEEEE. Here the CDR3 reads CASSFVGYEQYF. The CDR3 DNA sequence: TGTGCCAGCAGCTTTGTGGGCTACGAGCAGTACTTC.

This clone has more than one count but fewer than ten. The chain employs TRBV30 and TRBJ2-5, with D perhaps TRBD1 (6 bases). Trimming stripped 0 bases from V and 4 bases from J, with 18 bases between. Germline loops: CDR1 GTSNPN, CDR2 SVGIG (reference sequence). CDR3 length: 16 amino acids. CDR3 nucleotide sequence: TGTGCCTGGAGTGTAGGTGACAGGAGTACGATAGAGACCCAGTACTTC. Translating gives CAWSVGDRSTIETQYF.

The rearrangement links TRBV9 to TRBJ2-3; 12 nucleotides match TRBD2. The ends lost 3 bases at V and 2 bases at J; junction bases unmatched: 4. The CDR3 spans 16 residues. The V gene's germline CDR1 is SGDLS and CDR2 YYNGEE. CDR3 amino acids: CASSARLAGDTDTQYF. In DNA, the CDR3 is TGTGCCAGCAGCGCCAGACTAGCGGGGGACACAGATACGCAGTATTTT.

J is TRBJ2-7 and V is TRBV27, with D possibly TRBD1 on 6 matching bases. V shed 6 bases and J shed 4 bases, with 13 bases lying between them. The CDR3 extends over 13 amino acids. Germline CDR1 is MNHEY and CDR2 is SMNVEV (reference sequence). This CDR3 is CASSPGVLYEQYF. CDR3 sequence (DNA): TGTGCCAGCAGCCCAGGGGTGTTATACGAGCAGTACTTC.

The chain has TRBV2 and TRBJ1-1, with 7 bases lining up with TRBD1. The length of the CDR3 is 14 residues. Germline V lookup: CDR1 SNHLY, CDR2 FYNNEI. The trim removed 2 bases at V and 8 bases at J, leaving 8 bases unmatched. The CDR3 DNA reads TGTGCCAGCAGTGAATGGGGACAGTCTCTCGAAGCTTTCTTT. Translating gives CASSEWGQSLEAFF.

The J gene is TRBJ1-2, the V gene TRBV4-2; TRBD1 is a possible D gene (6 bases). The ends were cut back, 6 bases at V and 2 bases at J, with 16 bases in the middle. CDR1 and CDR2 (germline): LGHNA, YNFKEQ. There are 15 residues in the CDR3. This chain's CDR3 is CASRLERGGNYGYTF. CDR3 DNA sequence: TGTGCCAGCAGGCTCGAAAGGGGGGGAAACTATGGCTACACCTTC.

The rearrangement uses TRBV21-1 and TRBJ1-1. TRBV21-1 is listed as a pseudogene. The CDR3 sequence is 18 residues long. CDR3 DNA sequence: TGTGCCAGCAGCCCCCCTAAGCGGATGAAATTTGTGGACACTGAAGCTTTCTTT. It encodes CASSPPKRMKFVDTEAFF.

This clone has a single count. V and J are TRBV6-4 and TRBJ2-3; 10 nucleotides match TRBD1. The CDR3 sequence is 15 residues long. V shed 2 bases and J 1 base; nucleotides not matched to a gene: 0. Germline values: CDR1 MRHNA, CDR2 SNTAGT. In nucleotides, the CDR3 is TGTGCCAGCAGTGACGGACAGGGGGGCACAGATACGCAGTATTTT. Translating it yields CASSDGQGGTDTQYF.

V usage is TRBV29-1 and J usage is TRBJ2-1; no clear D gene. Germline CDR1 reads SQVTM; CDR2 reads ANQGSEA. Trimming took off 6 bases at V and 5 bases at J, with 8 bases between the two ends. CDR3 size: 11 residues. The CDR3 loop reads CSVGSNNEQFF. The CDR3, as DNA: TGCAGCGTGGGTAGCAACAATGAGCAGTTCTTC.

This chain connects TRBV7-3 to TRBJ2-3; tentative D call: TRBD2 (5 bases). This CDR3 is 14 amino acids long. V lost 2 bases and J 0 bases, leaving 6 bases between the germline ends. Germline CDR1 reads SGHTA; CDR2 reads FQGTGA. CDR3 sequence: CASSLGESTDTQYF. CDR3 DNA: TGTGCCAGCAGCTTAGGGGAGAGCACAGATACGCAGTATTTT.

The V and J genes are TRBV7-9 and TRBJ2-1; 11 positions agree with TRBD2. The CDR3 is made up of 15 amino acids. Trimming removed 1 base from V and 10 bases from J; junction bases left unmatched: 6. From germline, CDR1 is SEHNR and CDR2 FQNEAQ (reference sequence). This chain's CDR3 is CASSLVAGGPEEQFF. As DNA, the CDR3 is TGTGCCAGCAGCTTAGTAGCGGGGGGGCCGGAGGAGCAGTTCTTC.

V is TRBV5-4 and J is TRBJ2-7; TRBD1 aligns across 9 bases. Trimming cost V 2 bases and J 2 bases; bases outside gene matches: 8. The germline CDR1 and CDR2 sequences are SGHNT and YYREEE (reference sequence). CDR3 size: 16 residues. CDR3 sequence: CASSLRATGGTYEQYF. Written as DNA, the CDR3 is TGTGCCAGCAGCTTAAGGGCGACAGGGGGGACCTACGAGCAGTACTTC.

V gene TRBV27 combines with J gene TRBJ2-7, with 9 bases aligning to TRBD2. V lost 2 bases and J lost 7; bases outside the gene matches: 9. This CDR3 region has 15 residues. Germline CDR1 MNHEY, CDR2 SMNVEV (reference sequence). The CDR3 sequence is CASSLEGGGALEQYF. DNA for the CDR3: TGTGCCAGCAGTTTAGAAGGCGGGGGGGCGTTAGAGCAGTACTTC.

The chain recombines TRBV18 with TRBJ1-4; D remains unclear. The V gene lost 2 bases and the J gene lost 1 base, with 5 bases spanning the gap. Germline V CDR1 and CDR2: KGHSH, LQKENI. The CDR3 sequence is 14 residues long. CDR3 DNA sequence: TGTGCCAGCTCACCAATTCGAACTAATGAAAAACTGTTTTTT. Residues: CASSPIRTNEKLFF. The full variable domain, with the rest looked up from reference TRBV18 and TRBJ1-4, is NAGVMQNPRHLVRRRGQEARLRCSPMKGHSHVYWYRQLPEEGLKFMVYLQKENIIDESGMPKERFSAEFPKEGPSILRIQQVVRGDSAAYFCASSPIRTNEKLFFGSGTQLSVL.

This clone was seen a single time. The CDR3 DNA reads as TGTGCCAGCAGCTCGACCGGACAGACCGAGCAGTACTTC. Translation: CASSSTGQTEQYF. This chain uses TRBV7-3 with TRBJ2-7, with D maybe TRBD1 (6 bases). Trimming left V 4 bases short and J 6 bases short, with 13 bases between. CDR3 length: 13 amino acids. Germline loops: CDR1 SGHTA, CDR2 FQGTGA.

V and J are TRBV4-3 and TRBJ1-2; 8 nucleotides line up with TRBD1. Germline V CDR1 and CDR2: LGHNA, YSLEER. J gave up 3 bases and V 5 bases, and 2 bases lay outside the gene matches. The CDR3 runs to 13 residues. The CDR3 bases are TGCGCCAGCAGCGAGGACAGGGACTATGGCTACACCTTC. It yields the protein CASSEDRDYGYTF.

This chain connects TRBV7-9 to TRBJ1-2; D remains ambiguous. The CDR3 is 18 residues long. Per the germline V gene, CDR1 is SEHNR and CDR2 is FQNEAQ (reference sequence). Trimming cost V 5 bases and J 3 bases, with 25 bases left between them. CDR3 bases: TGTGCCAGCAGCCCCAACCCATACCGGCGGCCCCCCTACTATGGCTACACCTTC. Amino acids: CASSPNPYRRPPYYGYTF.

V and J are TRBV19 and TRBJ2-7; D is perhaps TRBD1 (5 bases). Trimming pared 0 bases from V and 0 bases from J, leaving 9 bases between. Germline lookup yields CDR1 LNHDA and CDR2 SQIVND (reference sequence). This CDR3 is built from 15 residues. CDR3 amino acids: CASSIDLTVSYEQYF. The CDR3 DNA follows: TGTGCCAGTAGTATAGACCTGACAGTCTCCTACGAGCAGTACTTC.

The chain is built from TRBV9 and TRBJ1-6, with 7 bases identical to TRBD1. J was trimmed by 8 bases and V by 0 bases; bases with no gene match: 8. The CDR3 has 16 residues. The germline CDR1 and CDR2 sequences are SGDLS and YYNGEE. CDR3 protein: CASSVGGNRGDSPLHF. The CDR3 nucleotides read TGTGCCAGCAGCGTAGGGGGAAACAGGGGAGATTCACCCCTCCACTTT.